One sample yielded the 24 T cell receptor beta chains listed below, sequenced in a study of cytomegalovirus exposure and HLA in healthy donors. Researchers ran the PCR with 60 Vbeta and 13 Jbeta primers. Here immunoSEQ multiplex PCR was the method, and the copy in TCRdb shows in-frame clones only, minus some. The profile shows some 200,000 clones, around 70% of them singletons. Specimen: PBMCs. These TCRs come from a middle-aged man in good health and CMV-seropositive.

V is TRBV28 and J is TRBJ2-7; D not resolved. From germline, CDR1 is MDHEN and CDR2 SYDVKM. The V gene lost 6 bases and the J gene lost 5 bases, with 11 bases spanning the gap. The CDR3 has 12 residues. CDR3 DNA: TGTGCCAGCAGGTCGGGTGCCCACGAGCAGTACTTC. Translated: CASRSGAHEQYF.

This sequence joins TRBV5-4 and TRBJ1-1, with 11 bases fitting TRBD1. The ends lost 7 bases at V and 3 bases at J; junction bases unmatched: 2. Germline values: CDR1 SGHNT, CDR2 YYREEE (reference sequence). CDR3 size: 13 residues. The CDR3 nucleotides are TGTGCCAGCGGGACAGGGGGTGACACTGAAGCTTTCTTT. This gives the protein CASGTGGDTEAFF.

CDR3 region: CASSEGVMNYGYTF. CDR3 nucleotides: TGTGCCAGCAGCGAGGGGGTAATGAACTATGGCTACACCTTC. V usage is TRBV9 and J usage is TRBJ1-2, with a possible D match to TRBD1 (6 bases). The ends were cut back, 3 bases at V and 2 bases at J, with 11 bases in the middle. Germline-derived CDR1 and CDR2 are SGDLS and YYNGEE. This CDR3 is 14 amino acids long.

The J gene is TRBJ2-1, the V gene TRBV7-9, with 8 bases identical to TRBD1. This CDR3 is 16 amino acids long. Germline V CDR1 and CDR2: SEHNR, FQNEAQ (reference sequence). V lost 5 bases to trimming and J lost 7 bases; unmatched junction nucleotides: 13. In nucleotides, the CDR3 is TGTGCCAGCAGCCGAGGAGGGACAGGCCAAGGTAATGAGCAGTTCTTC. This gives the protein CASSRGGTGQGNEQFF.

The V and J genes are TRBV7-2 and TRBJ1-5; 7 bases match TRBD1. The CDR3 loop spans 15 amino acids. The V gene end was trimmed by 2 bases and the J gene end by 2 bases; junction bases not matched to a gene: 3. Germline values: CDR1 SGHTA, CDR2 FQGNSA. CDR3 nucleotides: TGTGCCAGCAGCTTAAACAGGGGAGGCAATCAGCCCCAGCATTTT. It translates to CASSLNRGGNQPQHF.

The gene calls are TRBV27 and TRBJ1-3, with TRBD1 as a possible D gene (5 bases). Germline V gene data show CDR1 as MNHEY and CDR2 as SMNVEV (reference sequence). The CDR3 runs 15 residues. V lost 7 bases and J lost 4, with 17 bases in between. The CDR3 reads CASKGVQESGNTIYF. CDR3 coding DNA: TGTGCCAGCAAAGGGGTCCAGGAGTCCGGAAACACCATATATTTT.

The chain combines TRBV6-1 with TRBJ2-7, with 7 bases that match TRBD2. Per the germline V gene, CDR1 is MNHNS and CDR2 is SASEGT. CDR3 size: 14 residues. The V and J ends lost 8 bases and 3 bases, in that order; junction bases with no gene match: 10. CDR3: CASDPPGEGYEQYF. The CDR3 DNA sequence: TGTGCCAGCGATCCCCCGGGGGAGGGCTACGAGCAGTACTTC.

The chain uses TRBV28 and TRBJ2-7; 7 nucleotides agree with TRBD1. Germline V gene lookup returns CDR1 MDHEN and CDR2 SYDVKM. The CDR3 extends over 14 amino acids. With V trimmed by 6 bases and J by 0 bases, 5 bases remained unmatched. The CDR3 nucleotides are TGTGCCAGCAGGCCCGGGGACAGCTCCTACGAGCAGTACTTC. This translates into CASRPGDSSYEQYF.

CDR3 DNA sequence: TGCGCCAGCAGCCAGCAAAGCGGCTACCTCTCCGGGGAGCTGTTTTTT. This translates into CASSQQSGYLSGELFF. The V call is TRBV4-1, the J call TRBJ2-2; D is perhaps TRBD2 (5 bases). Germline CDR1 is MGHRA and CDR2 is YSYEKL. V dropped 3 bases and J dropped 6 bases, with 17 bases sitting between them. CDR3 length: 16 residues.

The rearrangement joins TRBV5-1 to TRBJ2-1; 7 bases fit TRBD2. There are 14 residues in the CDR3. Trimming cost V 0 bases and J 7 bases; bases outside gene matches: 4. Germline values: CDR1 SGHRS, CDR2 YFSETQ. As DNA, the CDR3 is TGCGCCAGCAGCTTGGTTGGGGGGGGAAATGAGCAGTTCTTC. Encoded protein: CASSLVGGGNEQFF.

The chain is built from TRBV7-9 and TRBJ2-3; D is undetermined. V was shortened by 2 bases and J by 8 bases, with 8 bases between the two germline ends. There are 12 residues in the CDR3. The germline V gene encodes CDR1 SEHNR and CDR2 FQNEAQ (reference sequence). CDR3 nucleotides: TGTGCCAGCAGCTTAACATCTCTTACGCAGTATTTT. Translation: CASSLTSLTQYF.

The V call is TRBV4-1, the J call TRBJ2-1; TRBD1 matches 7 bases. This CDR3 region has 17 residues. The J segment lost 2 bases and the V segment lost 4 bases, leaving 11 bases of the junction unmatched. In germline, CDR1 is MGHRA, CDR2 YSYEKL. Here the CDR3 reads CASSRQQGPPPYNEQFF. The CDR3, as DNA: TGCGCCAGCAGCCGACAACAGGGGCCACCCCCCTACAATGAGCAGTTCTTC.

The chain joins TRBV19 to TRBJ2-3; 12 bases map to TRBD2. V dropped 5 bases and J dropped 6; count of bases not matched to a gene: 6. CDR1 is LNHDA and CDR2 is SQIVND in the germline V gene (reference sequence). This CDR3 is 15 amino acids long. In DNA form, the CDR3 reads TGTGCCAGTAGTGCGACTAGCGGGGGAAGGGATACGCAGTATTTT. Protein product: CASSATSGGRDTQYF.

The chain uses TRBV18 and TRBJ1-4; D not certain. Per germline, CDR1 KGHSH and CDR2 LQKENI. The CDR3 has 15 amino acids. V was trimmed by 6 bases and J by 8 bases, leaving 19 bases between them. The CDR3 nucleotides read TGTGCCAGCTCCCCTCCAGGCCGTCCTGGAGAAAAACTGTTTTTT. Its protein product is CASSPPGRPGEKLFF.

The chain uses TRBV28 and TRBJ1-2; 8 bases are a match to TRBD1. V trimming: 10 bases; J trimming: 8 bases; junction bases outside the gene matches: 18. The CDR3 is 15 residues long. Germline loops: CDR1 MDHEN, CDR2 SYDVKM. The CDR3: CATLVPNRGSSGYTF. Written as DNA, the CDR3 is TGTGCCACATTAGTTCCGAACAGGGGGTCGTCCGGCTACACCTTC.

Regarding this clone: The junction shows a germline mismatch at one end, possibly a read error. The chain couples TRBV5-1 to TRBJ2-2, with 9 bases identical to TRBD1. CDR3 length equals 17 residues. Germline V lookup: CDR1 SGHRS, CDR2 YFSETQ. CDR3: CATRDTGGFTDTEELFF. DNA of the CDR3: TGCGCCACCCGGGACACAGGGGGCTTTACTGACACCGAGGAGCTGTTTTTT.

Written as DNA, the CDR3 is TGTGCCAGCAGTCTAGGACTAGCGGGAAGCACAGATACGCAGTATTTT. The encoded protein is CASSLGLAGSTDTQYF. The rearrangement joins TRBV28 to TRBJ2-3, with 12 bases identical to TRBD2. The J segment lost 0 bases and the V segment lost 5 bases, leaving 3 bases of the junction unmatched. Germline lookup yields CDR1 MDHEN and CDR2 SYDVKM. The CDR3 is made up of 16 amino acids.

The chain links TRBV15 to TRBJ2-1; 8 nucleotides agree with TRBD1. The trim removed 5 bases at V and 7 bases at J, leaving 7 bases unmatched. CDR1 and CDR2 (germline): LNHNV, YYDKDF (reference sequence). This CDR3 is built from 14 residues. CDR3: CATSRRTGKNEQFF. The CDR3 DNA is TGTGCCACCAGCCGGAGGACAGGGAAGAATGAGCAGTTCTTC.

This clone was recorded a few times. The genes are TRBV4-1 and TRBJ2-2, with TRBD1 identical over 7 bases. The J segment lost 3 bases and the V segment lost 6 bases, leaving 13 bases of the junction unmatched. CDR1 MGHRA and CDR2 YSYEKL come from the germline V gene. The CDR3 has 17 amino acids. The CDR3 protein is CASSLSEGAIYTGELFF. DNA of the CDR3: TGCGCCAGCAGTCTCAGTGAGGGGGCGATTTACACCGGGGAGCTGTTTTTT.

The chain couples TRBV7-8 to TRBJ1-4; D may be TRBD1 (6 bases). V lost 1 base to trimming and J lost 0 bases, with 15 bases between them. Germline values: CDR1 SGHVS, CDR2 FQNEAQ. The CDR3 runs 18 residues. The CDR3 sequence is CASSLGTGLGATNEKLFF. The CDR3 DNA follows: TGTGCCAGCAGCTTAGGAACAGGGCTAGGGGCAACTAATGAAAAACTGTTTTTT. Full variable domain (rest looked up from reference TRBV7-8 and TRBJ1-4): GAGVSQSPRYKVAKRGQDVALRCDPISGHVSLFWYQQALGQGPEFLTYFQNEAQLDKSGLPSDRFFAERPEGSVSTLKIQRTQQEDSAVYLCASSLGTGLGATNEKLFFGSGTQLSVL.

The chain couples TRBV10-2 to TRBJ2-3; 8 nucleotides line up with TRBD2. The length of the CDR3 is 17 residues. Per the germline V gene, CDR1 is WSHSY and CDR2 is SAAADI. The trim removed 2 bases at V and 2 bases at J, leaving 9 bases unmatched. The CDR3 nucleotides are TGCGCCAGCAGTGAGGGAGCGGGGGCGTACTACACAGATACGCAGTATTTT. This encodes CASSEGAGAYYTDTQYF.

The V gene is TRBV5-1, the J gene TRBJ1-1, with TRBD1 matching over 9 bases. The germline CDR1 and CDR2 sequences are SGHRS and YFSETQ. The CDR3 contains 15 residues. V dropped 3 bases and J dropped 1; count of bases not matched to a gene: 4. CDR3 in DNA: TGCGCCAGCAGCTGGACAGGGGACTGGAACACTGAAGCTTTCTTT. Protein: CASSWTGDWNTEAFF.

The chain combines TRBV28 with TRBJ2-2, with TRBD2 as a possible D gene (5 bases). With 1 base removed from V and 2 bases from J, the gap between germline ends came to 14 bases. Germline loops: CDR1 MDHEN, CDR2 SYDVKM. There are 17 residues in the CDR3. DNA for the CDR3: TGTGCCAGCAGTTTATTCCTATTCCCGGGAAACACCGGGGAGCTGTTTTTT. The encoded protein is CASSLFLFPGNTGELFF.

The chain employs TRBV5-1 and TRBJ2-7; no clear D. In germline, CDR1 is SGHRS, CDR2 YFSETQ. The CDR3 is made up of 14 amino acids. Trimming took 0 bases from V and 2 from J, leaving 9 bases between them. CDR3 sequence: CASSLENSAYEQYF. In DNA, the CDR3 is TGCGCCAGCAGCTTGGAAAACTCGGCCTACGAGCAGTACTTC.